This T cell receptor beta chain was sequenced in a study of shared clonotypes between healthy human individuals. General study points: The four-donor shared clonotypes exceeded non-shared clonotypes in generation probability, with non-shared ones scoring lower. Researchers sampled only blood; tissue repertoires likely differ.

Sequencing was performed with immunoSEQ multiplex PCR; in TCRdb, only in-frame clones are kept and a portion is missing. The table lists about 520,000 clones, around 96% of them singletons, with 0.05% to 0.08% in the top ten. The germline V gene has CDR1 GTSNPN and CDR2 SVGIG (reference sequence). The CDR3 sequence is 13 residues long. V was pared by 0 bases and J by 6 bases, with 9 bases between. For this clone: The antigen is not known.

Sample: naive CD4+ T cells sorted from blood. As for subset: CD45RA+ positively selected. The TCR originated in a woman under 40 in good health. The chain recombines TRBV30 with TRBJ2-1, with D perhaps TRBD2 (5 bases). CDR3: CAWSVAAFNEQFF. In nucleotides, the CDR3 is TGTGCCTGGAGTGTAGCGGCATTCAATGAGCAGTTCTTC.